The rows below give T cell receptor beta chains drawn from one sample of a study of T cell repertoires in cytomegalovirus infection. TCRdb redid the calling of the reads with MiXCR, one entry per CDR3 protein. The table has 750,000 to 900,000 distinct CDR3 sequences, roughly 29% seen once. These receptors have no known antigen. This specimen consisted of cultured CD8+ T cells from PBMCs, obtained from culture after CMV antigen stimulation. The receptors shown here come from a human donor in good health (CMV status not recorded). Some clones in this sample may be carry-over from other donors' samples. Both conserved end residues are part of each CDR3. Each record gives: J gene, V gene, D gene, clone size, CDR3 protein, CDR3 DNA. A D gene is named only where the DNA matches it firmly. Size tells how often a clone was seen (once, few, many) or the class of an expanded clone, and some rows leave it out.

TRBJ1-2 | TRBV5-5 | - | - | CASRGVGASLDYGYTF | TGTGCCAGCAGGGGGGTCGGGGCATCCCTTGACTATGGCTACACCTTC
TRBJ1-5 | TRBV27 | - | - | CASPIEGQKGQPQHF | TGTGCCAGCCCCATTGAAGGACAGAAGGGTCAGCCCCAGCATTTT
TRBJ1-4 | TRBV9 | - | - | CASSVAVDNEKLFF | TGTGCCAGCAGCGTAGCCGTTGATAATGAAAAACTGTTTTTT
TRBJ2-2 | TRBV5-1 | - | few | CASSSEPGQRTGELFF | TGCGCCAGCAGCTCCGAACCCGGACAAAGAACCGGGGAGCTGTTTTTT
TRBJ1-1 | TRBV6-5 | TRBD1 | - | CASRDRGQNTEAFF | TGTGCCAGCAGGGACAGGGGACAGAACACTGAAGCTTTCTTT
TRBJ2-7 | TRBV7-2 | - | many | CASSLAGAKFHEQYF | TGTGCCAGCAGCTTAGCAGGGGCGAAATTCCACGAGCAGTACTTC
TRBJ2-1 | TRBV28 | - | few | CASSSGRRAGQFF | TGTGCCAGCAGTAGCGGTCGGCGCGCGGGGCAGTTCTTC
TRBJ1-1 | TRBV6-5 | TRBD1 | - | CASRTGTGENTEAFF | TGTGCCAGCAGAACAGGGACAGGGGAGAACACTGAAGCTTTCTTT
TRBJ2-1 | TRBV27 | TRBD2 | many | CASSPSSGVYNEQFF | TGTGCCAGCAGCCCTTCTAGCGGAGTTTACAATGAGCAGTTCTTC
TRBJ2-7 | TRBV7-8 | - | many | CASSTLGDEQYF | TGTGCCAGCAGCACCCTGGGTGACGAGCAGTACTTC
TRBJ2-3 | TRBV2 | - | - | CASRDVEGPADTQYF | TGTGCCAGCCGGGACGTTGAAGGTCCCGCAGATACGCAGTATTTT
TRBJ2-3 | TRBV29-1 | TRBD1 | - | CSALGQGRDTQYF | TGCAGCGCCCTCGGACAGGGCCGCGATACGCAGTATTTT
TRBJ2-3 | TRBV7-3 | - | - | CASSLRGMFTDTQYF | TGTGCCAGCAGCTTAAGGGGCATGTTCACAGATACGCAGTATTTT
TRBJ2-1 | TRBV27 | - | - | CASNHGTSNNEQFF | TGTGCCAGCAACCACGGGACAAGCAACAATGAGCAGTTCTTC
TRBJ2-2 | TRBV4-1 | - | few | CASSHRGGQSGELFF | TGCGCCAGCAGCCATAGGGGGGGGCAGTCCGGGGAGCTGTTTTTT
TRBJ2-5 | TRBV24-1 | - | - | CATSDLSSAYQETQYF | TGTGCCACCAGTGATTTGTCTAGCGCCTACCAAGAGACCCAGTACTTC